A selection of T cell receptor beta chains follows, all from one sample in a study of blood T cell repertoires in COVID-19. Measured with immunoSEQ multiplex PCR; TCRdb has only the in-frame clones, and not every one. Of around 260,000 clones detected, roughly 90% appear once; the ten largest clones hold around 2.2%. The material sequenced was peripheral blood. The receptors were gathered from a young woman with COVID-19, enrolled during active disease. Each CDR3 is given with its conserved first and last residue. Each record gives: J gene, V gene, CDR3 protein.

J: TRBJ2-3; V: TRBV9; CDR3: CASSVPGADTQYF
J: TRBJ2-7; V: TRBV27; CDR3: CASTPGGLAGNYEQYF
J: TRBJ2-7; V: TRBV10-2; CDR3: CASSEPLREERFLSYEQYF
J: TRBJ2-7; V: TRBV27; CDR3: CASSLKDTTYEQYF
J: TRBJ2-1; V: TRBV10-1; CDR3: CASSDGGSYNEQFF
J: TRBJ1-5; V: TRBV5-1; CDR3: CASSLEGEKRQPQHF
J: TRBJ2-7; V: TRBV29-1; CDR3: CSASGGPNEQYF
J: TRBJ2-3; V: TRBV6-1; CDR3: CASSEGMGTYTDTQYF
J: TRBJ2-1; V: TRBV5-4; CDR3: CASSLGGLARGEQFF
J: TRBJ1-2; V: TRBV5-4; CDR3: CASSLGGRDGYTF
J: TRBJ2-7; V: TRBV4-1; CDR3: CASSQGQGKTYEQYF
J: TRBJ2-3; V: TRBV6-6; CDR3: CASSPRGTSGPTDTQYF
J: TRBJ1-2; V: TRBV7-2; CDR3: CASSTGVGGYTF
J: TRBJ1-2; V: TRBV5-1; CDR3: CASSLAGTGSTPLNYGYTF
J: TRBJ2-6; V: TRBV13; CDR3: CASSNDRAGANVLTF
J: TRBJ2-1; V: TRBV5-6; CDR3: CASSRWAGLVNEQFF
J: TRBJ1-2; V: TRBV28; CDR3: CASSLDVDRGQGYTF
J: TRBJ2-2; V: TRBV9; CDR3: CASSVDASGSTGELFF
J: TRBJ1-2; V: TRBV7-9; CDR3: CASSLATGEWGYTF
J: TRBJ2-1; V: TRBV5-1; CDR3: CASSLGESSYNEQFF